The subject of this entry is one T cell receptor (beta chain). The data were produced by immunoSEQ multiplex PCR, yet TCRdb's version contains in-frame clones alone and is incomplete. Seen here are 90,000 to 150,000 clones, roughly 89% observed once, and the top ten hold 4.4%. This CDR3 comprises 15 residues. Germline V gene data show CDR1 as SGHDN and CDR2 as FVKESK. The V gene end was trimmed by 5 bases and the J gene end by 0 bases; junction bases not matched to a gene: 4. This sample was included in a study of T cell responses to AZD1222 COVID-19 vaccine. The chain is built from TRBV14 and TRBJ1-1; 9 bases agree with TRBD1. Sequenced here: peripheral blood, sampled on day 0 of AZD1222 vaccination. This TCR derives from an adult in good health. The CDR3: CASSTGGALNTEAFF. The CDR3 DNA reads as TGTGCCAGCAGCACAGGGGGCGCCCTGAACACTGAAGCTTTCTTT.